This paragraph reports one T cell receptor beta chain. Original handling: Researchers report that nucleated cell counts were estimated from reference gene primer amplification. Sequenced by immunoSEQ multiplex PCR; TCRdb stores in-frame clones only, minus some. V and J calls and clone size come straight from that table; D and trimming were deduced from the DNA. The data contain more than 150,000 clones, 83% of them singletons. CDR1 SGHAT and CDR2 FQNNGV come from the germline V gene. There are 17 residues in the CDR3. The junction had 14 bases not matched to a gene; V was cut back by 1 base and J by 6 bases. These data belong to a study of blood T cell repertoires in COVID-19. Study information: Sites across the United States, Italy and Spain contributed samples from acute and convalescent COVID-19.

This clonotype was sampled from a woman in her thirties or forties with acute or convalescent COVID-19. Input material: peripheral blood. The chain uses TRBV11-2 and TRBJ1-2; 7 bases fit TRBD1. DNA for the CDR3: TGTGCCAGCAGCTTAGTCCGGGGACAGCACGACGGGAATGGCTACACCTTC. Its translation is CASSLVRGQHDGNGYTF.